Listed here are 17 T cell receptor beta chains from one sample, sequenced in a study of T cell responses to AZD1222 COVID-19 vaccine. Measured with immunoSEQ multiplex PCR; TCRdb has only the in-frame clones, and not every one. The table lists 100,000 to 150,000 clones, approximately 90% of them singletons. Sequencing was performed on peripheral blood, taken on day 0 of AZD1222 vaccination. All receptors derive from an adult in good health.

This clone was picked up one time. The chain uses TRBV28 and TRBJ2-7; possible D gene TRBD1, 5 bases. Trimming shortened V by 1 base and J by 10 bases, and 8 bases separated the two germline ends. Germline CDR1 and CDR2: MDHEN and SYDVKM. This CDR3 region has 11 residues. The CDR3 loop is CASSLFQGQYF. The CDR3 region has the DNA TGTGCCAGCAGTTTATTTCAGGGTCAGTACTTC.

The genes are TRBV27 and TRBJ2-3; D uncertain. Germline V gene data show CDR1 as MNHEY and CDR2 as SMNVEV (reference sequence). This CDR3 is built from 13 residues. Trimming removed 1 base at V and 0 bases at J, with 2 bases between. The CDR3 DNA reads as TGTGCCAGCAGTTTATTTAGCACAGATACGCAGTATTTT. The encoded protein is CASSLFSTDTQYF.

V is TRBV5-1 and J is TRBJ2-3, with 7 bases fitting TRBD2. Germline-derived CDR1 and CDR2 are SGHRS and YFSETQ. The V gene end was trimmed by 3 bases and the J gene end by 2 bases; junction bases not matched to a gene: 6. This CDR3 is 15 amino acids long. As DNA, the CDR3 is TGCGCCAGCAGCTCAGCGGGGCCGTACACAGATACGCAGTATTTT. It encodes CASSSAGPYTDTQYF.

This sequence joins TRBV4-3 and TRBJ1-1; perhaps TRBD1 as D (5 bases). The CDR3 runs 14 residues. Germline assignment: CDR1 LGHNA and CDR2 YSLEER. V dropped 1 base and J dropped 4 bases, with 10 bases sitting between them. CDR3: CASSQGRGSTEAFF. DNA for the CDR3: TGCGCCAGCAGCCAAGGGAGGGGTAGCACTGAAGCTTTCTTT.

The V call is TRBV7-8, the J call TRBJ1-6; D uncertain. The germline gives CDR1 SGHVS, CDR2 FQNEAQ. V was trimmed by 1 base and J by 4 bases, leaving 11 bases between them. This CDR3 region has 16 residues. CDR3 residues: CASSLGPDRYNSPLHF. CDR3 in DNA: TGTGCCAGCAGCTTAGGACCCGACCGGTATAATTCACCCCTCCACTTT.

This chain links TRBV6-1 with TRBJ1-2; a possible D gene is TRBD1 (6 bases). The CDR3 is 15 residues long. Trimming removed 1 base from V and 5 bases from J, with 14 bases in between. Germline assignment: CDR1 MNHNS and CDR2 SASEGT. This CDR3 reads CASSEDSTGHYGYTF. In DNA, the CDR3 is TGTGCCAGCAGTGAAGATTCGACGGGACATTATGGCTACACCTTC.

This clone came up a few times. J is TRBJ1-2 and V is TRBV6-6, with D hard to call. This CDR3 contains 18 residues. Germline values: CDR1 MNHNY, CDR2 SVGAGI (reference sequence). Between the trimmed V and J ends, which lost 5 bases and 6 bases, there was a span of 28 bases. CDR3 sequence reads: CASSPIGWASPAANGYTF. In DNA form, the CDR3 reads TGTGCCAGCAGTCCTATTGGGTGGGCCAGCCCAGCGGCGAATGGCTACACCTTC.

This chain links TRBV5-6 with TRBJ2-1; the D gene is possibly TRBD2 (6 bases). Germline loops: CDR1 SGHDT, CDR2 YYEEEE. CDR3 length: 15 amino acids. Trimming left V 3 bases short and J 9 bases short, with 19 bases between. CDR3 amino acids: CASSSLGLPGGEQFF. CDR3 nucleotide sequence: TGTGCCAGCAGCTCCCTTGGACTACCTGGCGGTGAGCAGTTCTTC.

The V and J genes are TRBV28 and TRBJ1-2, with D perhaps matching TRBD1 (5 bases). Per the germline V gene, CDR1 is MDHEN and CDR2 is SYDVKM. The CDR3 is 13 amino acids. V was clipped by 6 bases and J by 2 bases, with 10 bases between them. The DNA for the CDR3 is TGTGCCAGCAGCCCGGGGCCAAACTATGGCTACACCTTC. Its translation: CASSPGPNYGYTF.

The chain couples TRBV12-3 or TRBV12-4 to TRBJ2-3; D uncertain. The CDR3 runs 13 residues. The V end lost 5 bases, the J end lost 7 bases, and 13 bases lay between the germline ends. CDR3 in amino acids: CASSLKHDNTQYF. DNA for the CDR3: TGTGCCAGCAGTCTGAAGCATGACAATACGCAGTATTTT.

The chain carries TRBV2 and TRBJ1-4; D not certain. CDR1 and CDR2 from the germline V gene are SNHLY and FYNNEI. The V and J ends lost 10 bases and 7 bases respectively, with 16 bases between them. CDR3 size: 13 residues. The CDR3 region has the DNA TGTGCCACAGCGTTCGAAAACGCTGAAAAACTGTTTTTT. It yields the protein CATAFENAEKLFF. The full variable domain, completed using reference TRBV2 and TRBJ1-4, is EPEVTQTPSHQVTQMGQEVILRCVPISNHLYFYWYRQILGQKVEFLVSFYNNEISEKSEIFDDQFSVERPDGSNFTLKIRSTKLEDSAMYFCATAFENAEKLFFGSGTQLSVL.

The chain is built from TRBV7-8 and TRBJ1-6; the D is unclear. There are 14 residues in the CDR3. Germline V gene lookup returns CDR1 SGHVS and CDR2 FQNEAQ. Deletions cut 8 bases from V and 11 bases from J, with 19 bases between. CDR3 sequence reads: CASATLSPLAPLHF. DNA for the CDR3: TGTGCCAGCGCCACCCTTTCCCCTCTGGCACCCCTCCACTTT.

V is TRBV7-8 and J is TRBJ1-1; D gene unclear. CDR1 and CDR2 (germline): SGHVS, FQNEAQ. The V end lost 3 bases, the J end lost 8 bases, and 10 bases lay between the germline ends. The CDR3 is 12 amino acids. CDR3 amino acids: CASSFQGDEAFF. For the CDR3, the DNA is TGTGCCAGCAGCTTTCAAGGCGACGAAGCTTTCTTT. The variable domain in full, completed from reference TRBV7-8 and TRBJ1-1, reads GAGVSQSPRYKVAKRGQDVALRCDPISGHVSLFWYQQALGQGPEFLTYFQNEAQLDKSGLPSDRFFAERPEGSVSTLKIQRTQQEDSAVYLCASSFQGDEAFFGQGTRLTVV.

This chain connects TRBV28 to TRBJ1-6, with D perhaps matching TRBD1 (6 bases). Germline CDR1 is MDHEN and CDR2 is SYDVKM. V lost 6 bases, J lost 3 bases, and 12 bases lay in between. CDR3 length: 15 residues. CDR3 in DNA: TGTGCCAGCAGGGAACAGGGCTTCTATAATTCACCCCTCCACTTT. This sequence encodes CASREQGFYNSPLHF.

Of note for this clone: Different DNA sequences within this sample yield the same CDR3. The chain carries TRBV10-1 and TRBJ1-6; D is undetermined. Looked up from germline, CDR1 is WNHNN and CDR2 is SYGVQD (reference sequence). The CDR3 runs to 13 residues. V was shortened by 0 bases and J by 7 bases, with 4 bases between the two germline ends. Written as DNA, the CDR3 is TGCGCCAGCAGTGAGTCGCGAAATTCACCCCTCCACTTT. This encodes CASSESRNSPLHF.

The chain uses TRBV7-2 and TRBJ1-3, with D uncertain. With 3 bases removed from V and 2 bases from J, the gap between germline ends came to 11 bases. The germline gives CDR1 SGHTA, CDR2 FQGNSA. The CDR3 totals 15 residues. CDR3 bases: TGTGCCAGCAGCTTCCCGTCATGGACTGGAAACACCATATATTTT. As protein: CASSFPSWTGNTIYF. Looking up the rest from reference TRBV7-2 and TRBJ1-3 gives the full variable domain: GAGVSQSPSNKVTEKGKDVELRCDPISGHTALYWYRQSLGQGLEFLIYFQGNSAPDKSGLPSDRFSAERTGGSVSTLTIQRTQQEDSAVYLCASSFPSWTGNTIYFGEGSWLTVV.

This clone was observed a single time. The chain has TRBV19 and TRBJ1-2; no clear D. The CDR3 is made up of 16 amino acids. V was shortened by 6 bases and J by 5 bases, with 22 bases between the two germline ends. Looked up from germline, CDR1 is LNHDA and CDR2 is SQIVND (reference sequence). The CDR3 spells CASSGERVHWAYGYTF. DNA of the CDR3: TGTGCCAGTAGCGGAGAGAGGGTTCATTGGGCTTATGGCTACACCTTC. Complete variable domain (other parts from reference TRBV19 and TRBJ1-2): DGGITQSPKYLFRKEGQNVTLSCEQNLNHDAMYWYRQDPGQGLRLIYYSQIVNDFQKGDIAEGYSVSREKKESFPLTVTSAQKNPTAFYLCASSGERVHWAYGYTFGSGTRLTVV.